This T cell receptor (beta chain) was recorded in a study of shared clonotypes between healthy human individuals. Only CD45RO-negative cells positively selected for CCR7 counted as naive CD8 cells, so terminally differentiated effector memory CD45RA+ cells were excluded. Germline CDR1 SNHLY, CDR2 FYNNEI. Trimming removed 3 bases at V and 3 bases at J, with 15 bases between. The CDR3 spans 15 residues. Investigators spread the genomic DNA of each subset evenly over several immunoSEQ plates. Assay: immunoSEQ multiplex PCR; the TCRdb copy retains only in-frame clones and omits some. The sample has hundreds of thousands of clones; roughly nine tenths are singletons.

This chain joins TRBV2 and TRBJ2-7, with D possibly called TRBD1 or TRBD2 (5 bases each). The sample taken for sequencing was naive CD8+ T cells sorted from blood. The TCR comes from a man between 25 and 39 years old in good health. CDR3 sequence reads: CASSDNRDRGYEQYF. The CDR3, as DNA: TGTGCCAGCAGTGACAACCGGGACCGCGGCTACGAGCAGTACTTC.